One T cell receptor beta chain is described in this entry. Donors were grouped by their self-reported clinical history. Per the original data handling: How many nucleated cells were present was estimated from reference gene primer amplification. Profiled with immunoSEQ multiplex PCR; TCRdb holds only in-frame clones, not every one. That table supplies the V and J calls and clone size; D and trimming were determined from the DNA. The repertoire holds hundreds of thousands of clones, with around 86% as singletons. The data were obtained in a study of blood T cell repertoires in COVID-19. Study background: The cDNA or gDNA used as material had been derived from T cells, B-cell-depleted T cells, or PBMCs.

V was pared by 0 bases and J by 7 bases, with 5 bases of the junction left unmatched. This CDR3 region has 14 residues. Germline CDR1 LGHNA, CDR2 YSLEER. The chain joins TRBV4-3 to TRBJ2-7; TRBD1 matches 8 bases. Material: PBMCs or T cells enriched from blood (not recorded which). The sequence came from a woman between 45 and 60 years old who had recovered from COVID-19. The CDR3 reads CASSQEGRGREQYF. In nucleotides, the CDR3 is TGCGCCAGCAGCCAAGAGGGCAGGGGGCGAGAGCAGTACTTC.